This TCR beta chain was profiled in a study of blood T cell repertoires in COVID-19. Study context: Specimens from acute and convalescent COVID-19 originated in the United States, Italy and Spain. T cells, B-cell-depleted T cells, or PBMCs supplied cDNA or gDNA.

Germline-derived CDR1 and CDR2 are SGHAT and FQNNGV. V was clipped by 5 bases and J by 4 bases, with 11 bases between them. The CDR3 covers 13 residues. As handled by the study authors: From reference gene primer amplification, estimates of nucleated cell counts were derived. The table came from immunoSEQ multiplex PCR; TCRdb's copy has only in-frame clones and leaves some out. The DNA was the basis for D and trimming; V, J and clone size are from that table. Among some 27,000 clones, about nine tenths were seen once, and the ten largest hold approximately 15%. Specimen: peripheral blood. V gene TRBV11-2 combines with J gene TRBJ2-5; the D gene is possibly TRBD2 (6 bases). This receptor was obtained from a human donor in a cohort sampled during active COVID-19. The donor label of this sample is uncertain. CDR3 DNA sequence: TGTGCCAGCAGCGGGGAGGTGGGAGAGACCCAGTACTTC. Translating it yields CASSGEVGETQYF.